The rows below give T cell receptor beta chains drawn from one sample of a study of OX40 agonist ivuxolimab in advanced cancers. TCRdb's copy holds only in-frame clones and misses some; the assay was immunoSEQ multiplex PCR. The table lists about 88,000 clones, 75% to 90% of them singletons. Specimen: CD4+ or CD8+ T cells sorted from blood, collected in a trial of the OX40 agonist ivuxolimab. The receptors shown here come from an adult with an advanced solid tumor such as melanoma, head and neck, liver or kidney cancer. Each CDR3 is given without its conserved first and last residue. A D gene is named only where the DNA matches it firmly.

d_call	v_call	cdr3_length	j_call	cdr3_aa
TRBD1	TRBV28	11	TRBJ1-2	ASISGQNYGYT
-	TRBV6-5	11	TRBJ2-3	ASTQPGTDTQY
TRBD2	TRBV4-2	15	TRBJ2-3	ASSPTGTSFNTDTQY
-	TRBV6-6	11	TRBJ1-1	ASSLGSRTEAF
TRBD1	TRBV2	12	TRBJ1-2	ASSGTGGNYGYT
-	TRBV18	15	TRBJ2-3	ASSPLGPTKGTDTQY
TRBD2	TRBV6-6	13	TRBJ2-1	ASSQHSGRGNEQF
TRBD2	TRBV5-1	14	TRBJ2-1	ASSLAGGGAYNEQF
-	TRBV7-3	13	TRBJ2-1	ASSPVRDSYNEQF
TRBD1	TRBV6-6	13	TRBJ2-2	ASSYQTGSTGELF